The rows below give T cell receptor beta chains drawn from one sample of a study of CD8 T cells in Susac syndrome. One entry per CDR3 protein, called by TCRdb with MiXCR from the immunoSEQ multiplex PCR reads. The table has approximately 230,000 distinct CDR3 sequences, 93% seen once; the top ten hold less than 0.075%. The sequenced sample was CD4+ T cells from PBMCs. These receptors came from a human donor with multiple sclerosis. Both conserved end residues are part of each CDR3. A D gene is named only where the DNA matches it firmly. Rows give clone size only sometimes, using once, few, many, or a class for an expanded clone.

J gene	V gene	clone size	D gene	CDR3 DNA	CDR3 protein
TRBJ2-5	TRBV2	.	.	TGTGCCAGCAGTGTTCAGGGACGGGAGACCCAGTACTTC	CASSVQGRETQYF
TRBJ2-5	TRBV6-5	.	.	TGTGCCAGCAGACCAACCGGGACCACTTCGGGGACCCAGTACTTC	CASRPTGTTSGTQYF
TRBJ1-6	TRBV6-1	.	.	TGTGCCAGCAGTGAAGTCACTCCAAGGAATTCACCCCTCCACTTT	CASSEVTPRNSPLHF
TRBJ2-1	TRBV5-4	.	TRBD1	TGTGCCAGCAGCTTTTTGCAGGGGGCCTACAATGAGCAGTTCTTC	CASSFLQGAYNEQFF
TRBJ2-6	TRBV7-3	once	.	TGTGCCAGCAGCCCTACAGGGTTTGGGGCCAACGTCCTGACTTTC	CASSPTGFGANVLTF
TRBJ1-4	TRBV20-1	.	.	TGCAGTGCTAGTTTGGGCGGCATCCACGAAAAACTGTTTTTT	CSASLGGIHEKLFF
TRBJ2-1	TRBV2	.	TRBD1	TGTGCCAGCAGTGAGATGGGACAGGGGGTTGGTGAGCAGTTCTTC	CASSEMGQGVGEQFF
TRBJ1-1	TRBV10-2	.	.	TGCGCCAGCAGTGAGGTGTCAGGGTGGGTTGAAGCTTTCTTT	CASSEVSGWVEAFF
TRBJ2-2	TRBV24-1	.	.	TGTGCCACCAGTGATTTTAGCCCGAACACCGGGGAGCTGTTTTTT	CATSDFSPNTGELFF
TRBJ2-3	TRBV19	.	.	TGTGCCACCGACTACCATACGCAGTATTTT	CATDYHTQYF
TRBJ2-3	TRBV4-1	.	TRBD2	TGCGCCAGCAGCCAAGGTGGACTAGCTACAGATACGCAGTATTTT	CASSQGGLATDTQYF
TRBJ2-1	TRBV27	.	.	TGTGCCAGCAGTCCGGGACAAATCTACAATGAGCAGTTCTTC	CASSPGQIYNEQFF
TRBJ1-1	TRBV27	.	.	TGTGCCAGCAGTTTCCGGGAGCCGGTCACTGAAGCTTTCTTT	CASSFREPVTEAFF
TRBJ2-5	TRBV20-1	.	.	TGCAGTGCTAGAGATTCTCGGGAGACCCAGTACTTC	CSARDSRETQYF
TRBJ1-2	TRBV6-5	.	.	TGTGCCAGCAGCCATCGCGGTGGCTACACCTTC	CASSHRGGYTF
TRBJ1-3	TRBV7-9	.	TRBD1	TGTGCCAGCAGCTTAGCGGGACAGTTCTCTGAAAACACCATATATTTT	CASSLAGQFSENTIYF
TRBJ2-1	TRBV10-2	.	TRBD2	TGCGCCAGCAGAACCAGGGGACTAGCGGGGGTTTACAATGAGCAGTTCTTC	CASRTRGLAGVYNEQFF
TRBJ2-1	TRBV2	.	.	TGTGCCAGCAGTGGACCCCGAGAGCAGTTCTTC	CASSGPREQFF
TRBJ2-1	TRBV5-6	once	.	TGTGCCAGCAGCTTGGTTGAGACCACCGGTCGGGAGCAGTTCTTC	CASSLVETTGREQFF
TRBJ2-3	TRBV29-1	.	.	TGCAGCGTTGAGACGGCGGTCCGCACAGATACGCAGTATTTT	CSVETAVRTDTQYF
TRBJ2-1	TRBV12-3/TRBV12-4	.	.	TGTGCCAGCAGAAGTAGACAACACAATGAGCAGTTCTTC	CASRSRQHNEQFF
TRBJ2-4	TRBV18	.	.	TGTGCCAGCTCACCACCGGGGACTGGCTATGTTCAGTACTTC	CASSPPGTGYVQYF
TRBJ2-7	TRBV7-9	.	.	TGTGCCAGCAGCTCCCGAGTGGGGACGCCTGAGCAGTACTTC	CASSSRVGTPEQYF
TRBJ1-1	TRBV11-2	.	.	TGTGCCAGCAGCTTCGGACAGAATATCGACCTATTT	CASSFGQNIDLF
TRBJ1-2	TRBV3-1	.	.	TGTGCCAGCAGCCAAGTAGGGTTTGGCTACACCTTC	CASSQVGFGYTF
TRBJ1-5	TRBV19	.	TRBD1	TGTGCCAGTAGCCCCACAGGGGACAGCAATCAGCCCCAGCATTTT	CASSPTGDSNQPQHF
TRBJ2-5	TRBV10-3	.	.	TGTGCCATCAGTGAGACCGCCGGGACCCAGTACTTC	CAISETAGTQYF
TRBJ1-1	TRBV9	.	TRBD1	TGTGCCAGCAGCGTGGGGACAGGTGGCACTGAAGCTTTCTTT	CASSVGTGGTEAFF
TRBJ1-1	TRBV5-1	.	.	TGCGCCAGCAGCTCGGGGGCGCCGGGCACTGAAGCTTTCTTT	CASSSGAPGTEAFF
TRBJ2-5	TRBV7-8	few	.	TGTGCCAGCAGAGAGGGGATGGAGACCCAGTACTTC	CASREGMETQYF
TRBJ1-2	TRBV5-4	.	.	TGTGCCAGCAGCTTGAGCAGTCAAAGGGGCTATGGCTACACCTTC	CASSLSSQRGYGYTF
TRBJ2-3	TRBV7-6	.	.	TGTGCCAGCAGCTCCTCTAGCCCCCAGAGGACCACTAGCACAGATACGCAGTATTTT	CASSSSSPQRTTSTDTQYF
TRBJ1-2	TRBV7-8	.	.	TGTGCCAGCAGCTTAGAAAGTTCCAGGGGCGGCTACACCTTC	CASSLESSRGGYTF